This paragraph covers one TCR beta chain sequence. Antigen unknown. This entry comes from a study of beta chain features in type 1 diabetes. Broader study findings: Within patients, naive, central memory and Treg TCRB repertoires seemed more similar than within healthy donors. Type 1 diabetes patients had moderately but significantly shorter TCRB CDR3s in all four CD4+ subsets.

Expressed TCRB transcripts were sequenced, since all the RNA that had been isolated was reverse transcribed. Produced via immunoSEQ multiplex PCR; TCRdb's table is partial and in-frame only. Counted here are hundreds of thousands of clones, 11% occurring once; the ten biggest clones make up around 0.015%. Sequenced sample: naive CD4+ T cells from blood. The sequence was collected from a young man with type 1 diabetes.

The CDR3: CASSVESSGANVLTF. In DNA, the CDR3 is TGTGCCTCCTCCGTAGAGTCCTCTGGGGCCAACGTCCTGACTTTC. The chain is built from TRBV9 and TRBJ2-6, with D unclear. CDR3 length equals 15 residues. Germline V lookup: CDR1 SGDLS, CDR2 YYNGEE. V lost 10 bases and J lost 0, with 14 bases in between.